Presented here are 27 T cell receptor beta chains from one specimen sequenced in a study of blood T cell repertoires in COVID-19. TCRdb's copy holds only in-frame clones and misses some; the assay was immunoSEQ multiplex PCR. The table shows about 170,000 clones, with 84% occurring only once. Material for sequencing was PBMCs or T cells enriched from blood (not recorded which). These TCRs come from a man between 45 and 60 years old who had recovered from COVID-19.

The CDR3 nucleotides read TGCAGCGCCCGGGACAGGGACTACGAGCAGTACTTC. It translates to CSARDRDYEQYF. This chain connects TRBV29-1 to TRBJ2-7; 9 bases line up with TRBD1. Per the germline V gene, CDR1 is SQVTM and CDR2 is ANQGSEA. This CDR3 has 12 residues. The junction had 4 bases not matched to a gene; V was cut back by 7 bases and J by 3 bases.

The CDR3 loop reads CASSEQGNTEAFF. In DNA form, the CDR3 reads TGCGCCAGCAGCGAACAGGGGAACACTGAAGCTTTCTTT. V and J are TRBV10-1 and TRBJ1-1; possible D gene TRBD1, 6 bases. The germline V gene has CDR1 WNHNN and CDR2 SYGVQD (reference sequence). This CDR3 has 13 residues. The ends were cut back, 6 bases at V and 1 base at J, with 9 bases in the middle.

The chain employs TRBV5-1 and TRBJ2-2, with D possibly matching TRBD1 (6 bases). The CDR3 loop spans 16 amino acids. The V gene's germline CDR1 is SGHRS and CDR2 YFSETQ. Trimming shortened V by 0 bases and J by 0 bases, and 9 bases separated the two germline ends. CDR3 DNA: TGCGCCAGCAGCTTGGGGACAGTAGCGAACACCGGGGAGCTGTTTTTT. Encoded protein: CASSLGTVANTGELFF.

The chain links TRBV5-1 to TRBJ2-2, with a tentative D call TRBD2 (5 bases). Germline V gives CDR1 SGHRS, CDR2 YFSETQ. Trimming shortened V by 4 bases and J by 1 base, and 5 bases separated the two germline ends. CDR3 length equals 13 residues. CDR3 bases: TGCGCCAGCAGCGAGGGGAACACCGGGGAGCTGTTTTTT. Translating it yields CASSEGNTGELFF.

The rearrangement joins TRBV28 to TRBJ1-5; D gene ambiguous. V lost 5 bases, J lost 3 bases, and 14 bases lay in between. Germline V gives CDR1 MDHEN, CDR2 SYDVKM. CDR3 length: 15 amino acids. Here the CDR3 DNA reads TGTGCCAGCAGTCTTGCGGTTAGAAACAATCAGCCCCAGCATTTT. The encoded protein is CASSLAVRNNQPQHF.

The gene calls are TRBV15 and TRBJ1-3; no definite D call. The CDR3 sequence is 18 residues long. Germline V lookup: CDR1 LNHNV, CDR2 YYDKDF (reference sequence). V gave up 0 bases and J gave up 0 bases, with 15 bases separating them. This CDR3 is CATSRDYGGSSSGNTIYF. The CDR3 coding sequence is TGTGCCACCAGCAGAGATTACGGCGGGAGCAGCTCTGGAAACACCATATATTTT.

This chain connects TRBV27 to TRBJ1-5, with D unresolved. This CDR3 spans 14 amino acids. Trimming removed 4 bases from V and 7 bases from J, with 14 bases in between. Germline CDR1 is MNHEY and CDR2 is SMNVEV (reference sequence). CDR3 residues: CASSSTVLRQPQHF. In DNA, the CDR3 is TGTGCCAGCAGTTCGACGGTCTTGAGGCAGCCCCAGCATTTT.

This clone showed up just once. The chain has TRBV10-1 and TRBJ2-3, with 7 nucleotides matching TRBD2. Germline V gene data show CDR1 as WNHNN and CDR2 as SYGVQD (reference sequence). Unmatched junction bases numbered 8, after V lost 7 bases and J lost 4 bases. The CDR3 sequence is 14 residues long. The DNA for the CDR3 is TGCGCCAGCACCCCCGGACTAGGGGCAGATACGCAGTATTTT. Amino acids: CASTPGLGADTQYF.

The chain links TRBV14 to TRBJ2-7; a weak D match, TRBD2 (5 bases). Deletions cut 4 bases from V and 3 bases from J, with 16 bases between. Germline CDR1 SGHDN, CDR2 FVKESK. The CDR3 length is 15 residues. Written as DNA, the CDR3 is TGTGCCAGCAGCCCTTTTGAGGGAGACTTCTACGAGCAGTACTTC. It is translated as CASSPFEGDFYEQYF. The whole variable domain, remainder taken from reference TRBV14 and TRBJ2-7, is EAGVTQFPSHSVIEKGQTVTLRCDPISGHDNLYWYRRVMGKEIKFLLHFVKESKQDESGMPNNRFLAERTGGTYSTLKVQPAELEDSGVYFCASSPFEGDFYEQYFGPGTRLTVT.

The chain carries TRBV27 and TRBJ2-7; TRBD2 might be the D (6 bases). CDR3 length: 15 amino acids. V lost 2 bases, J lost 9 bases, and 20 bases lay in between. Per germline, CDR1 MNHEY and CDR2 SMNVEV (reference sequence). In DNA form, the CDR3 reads TGTGCCAGCAGTTTAAATAAGGGACTTACTACGGGGCAGTACTTC. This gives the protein CASSLNKGLTTGQYF.

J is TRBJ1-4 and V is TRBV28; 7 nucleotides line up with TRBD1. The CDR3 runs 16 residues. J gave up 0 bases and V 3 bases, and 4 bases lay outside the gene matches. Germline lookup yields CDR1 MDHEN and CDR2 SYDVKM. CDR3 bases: TGTGCCAGCAGTTTGGGGACAGCACCAACTAATGAAAAACTGTTTTTT. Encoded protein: CASSLGTAPTNEKLFF.

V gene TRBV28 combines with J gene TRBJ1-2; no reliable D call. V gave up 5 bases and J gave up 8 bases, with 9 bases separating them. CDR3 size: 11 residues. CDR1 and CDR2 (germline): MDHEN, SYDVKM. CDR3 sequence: CASSIGRGYTF. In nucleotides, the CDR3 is TGTGCCAGCAGTATTGGGAGAGGCTACACCTTC.

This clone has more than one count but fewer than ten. CDR3 coding DNA: TGCGCCAGCAGTCAAAGGGGCAGGGGGCCATATAGATATAGCAATCAGCCCCAGCATTTT. This encodes CASSQRGRGPYRYSNQPQHF. The rearrangement uses TRBV23-1 and TRBJ1-5, with 8 bases aligning to TRBD1. TRBV23-1 is an ORF for which the function is uncertain. With V trimmed by 2 bases and J by 0 bases, 15 bases remained unmatched. The CDR3 sequence is 20 residues long.

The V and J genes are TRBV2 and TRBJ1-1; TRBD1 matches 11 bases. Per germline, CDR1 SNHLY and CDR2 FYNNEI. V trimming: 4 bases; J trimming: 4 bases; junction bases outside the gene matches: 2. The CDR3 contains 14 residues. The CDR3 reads CASSGTGGSTEAFF. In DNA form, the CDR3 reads TGTGCCAGCAGTGGGACAGGGGGCTCCACTGAAGCTTTCTTT.

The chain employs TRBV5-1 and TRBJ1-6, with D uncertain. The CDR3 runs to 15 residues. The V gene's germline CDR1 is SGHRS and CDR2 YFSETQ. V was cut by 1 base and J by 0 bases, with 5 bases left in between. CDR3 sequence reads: CASSLPSSYNSPLHF. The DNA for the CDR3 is TGCGCCAGCAGCTTGCCCAGCTCCTATAATTCACCCCTCCACTTT.

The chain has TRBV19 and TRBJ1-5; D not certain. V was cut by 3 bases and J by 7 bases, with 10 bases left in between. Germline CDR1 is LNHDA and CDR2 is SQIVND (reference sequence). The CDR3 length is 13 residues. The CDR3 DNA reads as TGTGCCAGTAGTATTGGTGGGGAGCAGCCCCAGCATTTT. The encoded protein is CASSIGGEQPQHF.

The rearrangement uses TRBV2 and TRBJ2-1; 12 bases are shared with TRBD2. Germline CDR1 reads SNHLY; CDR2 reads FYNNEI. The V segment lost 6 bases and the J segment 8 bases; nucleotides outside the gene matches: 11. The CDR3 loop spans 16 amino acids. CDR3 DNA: TGTGCCAGCAGCCTACTAGCGGGGGGCTTTGTCGATGAGCAGTTCTTC. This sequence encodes CASSLLAGGFVDEQFF.

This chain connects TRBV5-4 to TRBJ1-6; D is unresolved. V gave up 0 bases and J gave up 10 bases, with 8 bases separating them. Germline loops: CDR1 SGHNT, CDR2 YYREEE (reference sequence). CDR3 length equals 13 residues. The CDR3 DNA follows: TGTGCCAGCAGCTTGGACAAAAAGTCACCCCTCCACTTT. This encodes CASSLDKKSPLHF.

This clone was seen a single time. CDR3 region: CASTPWGGLLAGGTNEQFF. The CDR3 nucleotides are TGTGCCAGCACCCCCTGGGGGGGTCTACTAGCGGGGGGTACCAATGAGCAGTTCTTC. V is TRBV2 and J is TRBJ2-1, with 12 bases identical to TRBD2. V lost 7 bases, J lost 6 bases, and 19 bases stayed unmatched. The CDR3 is made up of 19 amino acids. Germline values: CDR1 SNHLY, CDR2 FYNNEI.

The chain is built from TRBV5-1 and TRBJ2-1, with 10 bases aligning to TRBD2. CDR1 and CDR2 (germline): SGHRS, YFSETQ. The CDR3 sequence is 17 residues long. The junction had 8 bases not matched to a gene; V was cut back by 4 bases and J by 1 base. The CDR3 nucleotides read TGCGCCAGCAGCATCGAGCGGGGGGGCCGTTCCTACAATGAGCAGTTCTTC. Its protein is CASSIERGGRSYNEQFF. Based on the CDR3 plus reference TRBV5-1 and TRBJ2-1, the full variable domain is KAGVTQTPRYLIKTRGQQVTLSCSPISGHRSVSWYQQTPGQGLQFLFEYFSETQRNKGNFPGRFSGRQFSNSRSEMNVSTLELGDSALYLCASSIERGGRSYNEQFFGPGTRLTVL.

In nucleotides, the CDR3 is TGTGCCAGCAGCCAGAAAAGGTCAGGGTATTACGAGCAGTACTTC. It encodes CASSQKRSGYYEQYF. The chain links TRBV7-9 to TRBJ2-7; TRBD1 is a possible D gene (5 bases). Germline lookup yields CDR1 SEHNR and CDR2 FQNEAQ (reference sequence). This CDR3 contains 15 residues. Trimming took off 5 bases at V and 4 bases at J, with 18 bases between the two ends.

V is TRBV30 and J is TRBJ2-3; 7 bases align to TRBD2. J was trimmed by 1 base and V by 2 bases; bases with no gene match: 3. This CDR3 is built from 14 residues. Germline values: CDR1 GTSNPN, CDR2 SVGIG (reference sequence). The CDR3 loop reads CAWSIRGGTDTQYF. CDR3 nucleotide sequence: TGTGCCTGGAGTATACGGGGGGGCACAGATACGCAGTATTTT.

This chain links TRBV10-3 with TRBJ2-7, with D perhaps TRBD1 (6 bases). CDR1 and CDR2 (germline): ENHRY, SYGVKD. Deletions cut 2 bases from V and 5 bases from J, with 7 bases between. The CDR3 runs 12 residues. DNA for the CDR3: TGTGCCATCAGTGAGCAGGGGAACGAGCAGTACTTC. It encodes CAISEQGNEQYF.

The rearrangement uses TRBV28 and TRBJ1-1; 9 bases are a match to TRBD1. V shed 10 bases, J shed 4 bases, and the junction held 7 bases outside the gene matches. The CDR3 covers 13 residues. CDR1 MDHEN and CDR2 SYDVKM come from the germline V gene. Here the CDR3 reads CATADRGVTEAFF. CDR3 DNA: TGTGCCACCGCGGACAGGGGCGTCACTGAAGCTTTCTTT.

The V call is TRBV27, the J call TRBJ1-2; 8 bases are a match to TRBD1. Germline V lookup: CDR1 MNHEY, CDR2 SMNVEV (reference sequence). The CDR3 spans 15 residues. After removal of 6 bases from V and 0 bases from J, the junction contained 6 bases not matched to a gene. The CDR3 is CASSVRGRANYGYTF. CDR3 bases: TGTGCCAGCAGCGTCAGGGGGCGCGCTAACTATGGCTACACCTTC.

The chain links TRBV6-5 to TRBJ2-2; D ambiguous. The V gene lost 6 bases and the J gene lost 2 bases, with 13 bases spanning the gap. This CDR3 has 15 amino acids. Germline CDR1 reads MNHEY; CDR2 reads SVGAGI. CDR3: CASRAGETNTGELFF. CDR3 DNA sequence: TGTGCCAGCAGGGCCGGCGAGACAAACACCGGGGAGCTGTTTTTT.

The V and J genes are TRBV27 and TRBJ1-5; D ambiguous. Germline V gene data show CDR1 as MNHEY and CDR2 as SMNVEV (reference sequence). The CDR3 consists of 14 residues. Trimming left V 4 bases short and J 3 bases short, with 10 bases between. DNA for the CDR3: TGTGCCAGCAGTTCGTTGGCCAACAATCAGCCCCAGCATTTT. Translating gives CASSSLANNQPQHF.